These 28 T cell receptor beta chains were all obtained from the same sample, sequenced in a study of blood T cell repertoires in COVID-19. Profiled with immunoSEQ multiplex PCR; TCRdb holds only in-frame clones, not every one. The sample shows approximately 150,000 clones, about 90% of them seen only once. Sequencing was carried out using peripheral blood. These receptors were obtained from a man aged 45 to 65 who had recovered from COVID-19.

V usage is TRBV19 and J usage is TRBJ2-1; 7 bases agree with TRBD2. Germline V lookup: CDR1 LNHDA, CDR2 SQIVND (reference sequence). V was pared by 3 bases and J by 6 bases, with 17 bases of the junction left unmatched. The CDR3 spans 18 residues. CDR3 nucleotide sequence: TGTGCCAGTAGTATCGCAGGTGGACTAGGGGACTTCAGCAATGAGCAGTTCTTC. Amino acids: CASSIAGGLGDFSNEQFF.

V gene TRBV10-2 combines with J gene TRBJ1-5; 7 bases align to TRBD1. The CDR3 sequence is 13 residues long. Germline lookup yields CDR1 WSHSY and CDR2 SAAADI. Losses at the gene ends were 7 bases for V and 7 bases for J; bases not matched to a gene: 7. CDR3 loop: CASTETGDQPQHF. DNA for the CDR3: TGCGCCAGCACCGAAACAGGGGACCAGCCCCAGCATTTT.

The rearrangement links TRBV5-4 to TRBJ1-4; the D is unclear. Between the trimmed V and J ends, which lost 2 bases and 8 bases, there was a span of 10 bases. The CDR3 sequence is 13 residues long. CDR1 is SGHNT, CDR2 YYREEE, per germline (reference sequence). The DNA for the CDR3 is TGTGCCAGCAGCTTCGGGGAACAGGAAAAACTGTTTTTT. It encodes CASSFGEQEKLFF. Full variable domain (outside the CDR3, taken from reference TRBV5-4 and TRBJ1-4): ETGVTQSPTHLIKTRGQQVTLRCSSQSGHNTVSWYQQALGQGPQFIFQYYREEENGRGNFPPRFSGLQFPNYSSELNVNALELDDSALYLCASSFGEQEKLFFGSGTQLSVL.

The chain couples TRBV19 to TRBJ1-6; TRBD1 matches at 7 bases. CDR1 is LNHDA and CDR2 is SQIVND in the germline V gene (reference sequence). The trim removed 3 bases at V and 5 bases at J, leaving 1 base unmatched. This CDR3 has 14 residues. The CDR3 sequence is CASSIGTDNSPLHF. CDR3 in DNA: TGTGCCAGTAGTATTGGGACAGATAATTCACCCCTCCACTTT.

The chain uses TRBV11-2 and TRBJ2-1; 7 bases fit TRBD1. J gave up 6 bases and V 6 bases, and 14 bases lay outside the gene matches. The CDR3 length is 16 residues. Germline-derived CDR1 and CDR2 are SGHAT and FQNNGV. CDR3 protein: CASRYDKGAPLNEQFF. The CDR3 DNA is TGTGCCAGCAGGTATGACAAGGGGGCCCCACTCAATGAGCAGTTCTTC. The full variable domain, rest sourced from reference TRBV11-2 and TRBJ2-1, is EAGVAQSPRYKIIEKRQSVAFWCNPISGHATLYWYQQILGQGPKLLIQFQNNGVVDDSQLPKDRFSAERLKGVDSTLKIQPAKLEDSAVYLCASRYDKGAPLNEQFFGPGTRLTVL.

This clone was seen many times. The gene calls are TRBV6-2 or TRBV6-3 and TRBJ2-3; 14 nucleotides agree with TRBD2. The CDR3 runs 15 residues. In germline, CDR1 is MNHEY, CDR2 SVGEGT. After removal of 5 bases from V and 5 bases from J, the junction contained 3 bases not matched to a gene. The CDR3 region has the DNA TGTGCCAGCAGTCGACTAGCGGGGGGGCAAGATACGCAGTATTTT. Protein: CASSRLAGGQDTQYF.

The chain links TRBV29-1 to TRBJ2-3; tentative D call: TRBD1 (6 bases). Per germline, CDR1 SQVTM and CDR2 ANQGSEA. The CDR3 consists of 14 residues. V lost 4 bases, J lost 6 bases, and 17 bases lay in between. The CDR3 DNA reads as TGCAGCGTTGCAAGACCGACAGGAGATGATACGCAGTATTTT. As protein: CSVARPTGDDTQYF.

This clone was seen a single time. This chain links TRBV4-2 with TRBJ2-3; 11 bases match TRBD2. Per the germline V gene, CDR1 is LGHNA and CDR2 is YNFKEQ. This CDR3 comprises 17 residues. The V and J ends lost 1 base and 6 bases, in that order; junction bases with no gene match: 9. The CDR3 DNA reads as TGTGCCAGCAGCCAAGGCCGAGCTAGCGGGGGGCCTGATACGCAGTATTTT. Amino acids: CASSQGRASGGPDTQYF.

This clone has only a few counts. The chain links TRBV3-1 (or the pseudogene TRBV3-2) to TRBJ2-7; 13 bases are shared with TRBD2. The V and J ends lost 2 bases and 3 bases, in that order; junction bases with no gene match: 1. Germline values: CDR1 LGHDT, CDR2 YNNKEL (reference sequence). This CDR3 has 15 amino acids. CDR3 nucleotide sequence: TGTGCCAGCAGCCAAAGACTAGCGGGGGGCTACGAGCAGTACTTC. Residues: CASSQRLAGGYEQYF.

The chain combines TRBV11-3 with TRBJ2-1, with 7 nucleotides matching TRBD1. Germline lookup yields CDR1 SGHNT and CDR2 YENEEA. The CDR3 totals 14 residues. V lost 4 bases and J lost 6; bases outside the gene matches: 6. For the CDR3, the DNA is TGTGCCAGCAGCTCGGGACAGATGATCAATGAGCAGTTCTTC. Protein sequence: CASSSGQMINEQFF.

The chain joins TRBV11-2 to TRBJ2-1; 14 bases are a match to TRBD2. From germline, CDR1 is SGHAT and CDR2 FQNNGV. J gave up 12 bases and V 4 bases, and 8 bases lay outside the gene matches. This CDR3 contains 15 residues. The CDR3 here is CASSWGTSGGLRQFF. Written as DNA, the CDR3 is TGTGCCAGCAGCTGGGGGACTAGCGGGGGCCTTCGGCAGTTCTTC.

The CDR3 bases are TGTGCCAGTAGTAGAACAGATGATGGCTACACCTTC. Its protein is CASSRTDDGYTF. The rearrangement links TRBV19 to TRBJ1-2; unclear D gene. This CDR3 contains 12 residues. Looked up from germline, CDR1 is LNHDA and CDR2 is SQIVND (reference sequence). V dropped 4 bases and J dropped 6 bases, with 9 bases sitting between them.

V usage is TRBV5-1 and J usage is TRBJ2-1; 8 nucleotides align to TRBD2. Losses at the gene ends were 0 bases for V and 0 bases for J; bases not matched to a gene: 2. The CDR3 extends over 16 amino acids. Germline V lookup: CDR1 SGHRS, CDR2 YFSETQ. The DNA for the CDR3 is TGCGCCAGCAGCTTGGGCGGGGGGAGCTCCTACAATGAGCAGTTCTTC. Its protein is CASSLGGGSSYNEQFF.

This rearrangement joins TRBV27 to TRBJ2-1; 14 nucleotides align to TRBD2. Germline trimming cut 8 bases from V and 10 bases from J; bases unmatched to any gene: 7. Germline loops: CDR1 MNHEY, CDR2 SMNVEV (reference sequence). This CDR3 is 14 amino acids long. CDR3 amino acids: CASSWTSGGIEQFF. The CDR3 region has the DNA TGTGCCAGCTCTTGGACTAGCGGGGGGATCGAGCAGTTCTTC.

The chain is built from TRBV7-2 and TRBJ2-2; D gene ambiguous. V gave up 0 bases and J gave up 4 bases, with 6 bases separating them. The V gene's germline CDR1 is SGHTA and CDR2 FQGNSA. CDR3 length: 14 amino acids. The CDR3: CASSLAAVTGELFF. Here the CDR3 DNA reads TGTGCCAGCAGCTTAGCCGCGGTCACCGGGGAGCTGTTTTTT.

This clone was seen a handful of times. CDR3 sequence reads: CASSLGAGNYGYTF. CDR3 DNA sequence: TGTGCCAGCAGTTTAGGGGCAGGCAACTATGGCTACACCTTC. The J gene is TRBJ1-2, the V gene TRBV28; D might be TRBD1 (5 bases). The germline V and J ends were trimmed by 2 bases and 2 bases, with 9 bases remaining between them. CDR3 length equals 14 residues. Germline lookup yields CDR1 MDHEN and CDR2 SYDVKM.

V gene TRBV9 combines with J gene TRBJ2-7; 7 nucleotides align to TRBD1. Germline CDR1 SGDLS, CDR2 YYNGEE. Germline trimming cut 6 bases from V and 3 bases from J; bases unmatched to any gene: 9. The CDR3 consists of 14 residues. CDR3 bases: TGTGCCAGCAACACTGGGGGACAGAACTACGAGCAGTACTTC. As protein: CASNTGGQNYEQYF.

V gene TRBV6-5 combines with J gene TRBJ1-1; D possibly corresponds to TRBD1 (6 bases). The CDR3 is 13 amino acids. Germline V gives CDR1 MNHEY, CDR2 SVGAGI. Trimming took 6 bases from V and 8 from J, leaving 16 bases between them. This CDR3 reads CASSIEGTSEAFF. CDR3 in DNA: TGTGCCAGCAGCATAGAGGGGACATCAGAAGCTTTCTTT.

The chain joins TRBV6-2 or TRBV6-3 to TRBJ1-5, with D possibly TRBD1 on 5 matching bases. The V gene's germline CDR1 is MNHEY and CDR2 SVGEGT. Trimming shortened V by 0 bases and J by 4 bases, and 16 bases separated the two germline ends. This CDR3 is 17 amino acids long. As DNA, the CDR3 is TGTGCCAGCAGTTACTCGAGGGTCGGGGGGTGGAATCAGCCCCAGCATTTT. Residues: CASSYSRVGGWNQPQHF.

This sequence joins TRBV18 and TRBJ2-5; TRBD2 matches at 10 bases. Germline V CDR1 and CDR2: KGHSH, LQKENI. This CDR3 spans 15 amino acids. Germline trimming cut 5 bases from V and 5 bases from J; bases unmatched to any gene: 8. CDR3 in amino acids: CASSELAGLRETQYF. The CDR3 region has the DNA TGTGCCAGCTCAGAACTAGCGGGGCTGAGGGAGACCCAGTACTTC. The variable domain in full, with the rest retrieved from reference TRBV18 and TRBJ2-5, is NAGVMQNPRHLVRRRGQEARLRCSPMKGHSHVYWYRQLPEEGLKFMVYLQKENIIDESGMPKERFSAEFPKEGPSILRIQQVVRGDSAAYFCASSELAGLRETQYFGPGTRLLVL.

This rearrangement joins TRBV6-5 to TRBJ2-2, with D perhaps matching TRBD1 (7 bases). With 3 bases removed from V and 8 bases from J, the gap between germline ends came to 16 bases. The CDR3 is 15 amino acids. Per the germline V gene, CDR1 is MNHEY and CDR2 is SVGAGI. This CDR3 is CASSYYPGGRGELFF. The CDR3 DNA is TGTGCCAGCAGTTATTACCCAGGGGGGCGGGGGGAGCTGTTTTTT.

The rearrangement links TRBV5-1 to TRBJ2-6, with TRBD1 as a possible D gene (5 bases). Trimming removed 3 bases at V and 0 bases at J, with 7 bases between. Germline-derived CDR1 and CDR2 are SGHRS and YFSETQ. The CDR3 is made up of 15 amino acids. CDR3 DNA sequence: TGCGCCAGCAGCTCAACAGGCTCTGGGGCCAACGTCCTGACTTTC. This gives the protein CASSSTGSGANVLTF.

J is TRBJ1-5 and V is TRBV30, with TRBD1 matching 11 bases. The CDR3 consists of 17 residues. The V segment lost 3 bases and the J segment 2 bases; nucleotides outside the gene matches: 9. Germline V lookup: CDR1 GTSNPN, CDR2 SVGIG (reference sequence). The DNA of the CDR3 is TGTGCCTGGAGCGCCGGGACAGGGGGATCGGGCAATCAGCCCCAGCATTTT. Translation: CAWSAGTGGSGNQPQHF. Using reference TRBV30 and TRBJ1-5 for the parts outside the CDR3, the full variable domain is SQTIHQWPATLVQPVGSPLSLECTVEGTSNPNLYWYRQAAGRGLQLLFYSVGIGQISSEVPQNLSASRPQDRQFILSSKKLLLSDSGFYLCAWSAGTGGSGNQPQHFGDGTRLSIL.

The chain has TRBV2 and TRBJ2-7; D may be TRBD2 (5 bases). Germline V lookup: CDR1 SNHLY, CDR2 FYNNEI. V lost 8 bases to trimming and J lost 6 bases, with 20 bases between them. The CDR3 is 14 residues long. CDR3 DNA: TGTGCCAGCTTGAAAGGAGGCCTGGCGGGCGAGCAGTACTTC. It is translated as CASLKGGLAGEQYF.

The J gene is TRBJ2-5, the V gene TRBV5-5; a possible D gene is TRBD1 (5 bases). This CDR3 is built from 15 residues. Trimming took off 6 bases at V and 0 bases at J, with 15 bases between the two ends. CDR1 is SGHKS and CDR2 is YYEKEE in the germline V gene (reference sequence). The CDR3 spells CASNPGFGDQETQYF. The DNA for the CDR3 is TGTGCCAGCAACCCAGGGTTTGGGGACCAAGAGACCCAGTACTTC.

The chain joins TRBV7-9 to TRBJ1-6, with TRBD1 matching over 7 bases. There are 14 residues in the CDR3. CDR1 is SEHNR and CDR2 is FQNEAQ in the germline V gene (reference sequence). Losses at the gene ends were 5 bases for V and 7 bases for J; bases not matched to a gene: 5. The CDR3 region is CASSRGTENSPLHF. In DNA form, the CDR3 reads TGTGCCAGCAGCCGAGGGACAGAAAATTCACCCCTCCACTTT.

In its sample, this clone was seen once. Written as DNA, the CDR3 is TGTGCCAGCAGCTCTAGCGGATCTAGCACAGATACGCAGTATTTT. Its protein product is CASSSSGSSTDTQYF. The chain joins TRBV11-3 to TRBJ2-3, with TRBD2 matching 7 bases. The CDR3 consists of 15 residues. V lost 4 bases, J lost 0 bases, and 4 bases stayed unmatched. The germline V gene has CDR1 SGHNT and CDR2 YENEEA.

This clone showed up just a few times. This chain joins TRBV5-4 and TRBJ1-1, with a tentative D call TRBD1 (5 bases). Germline assignment: CDR1 SGHNT and CDR2 YYREEE (reference sequence). The CDR3 is 14 amino acids. With 5 bases removed from V and 0 bases from J, the gap between germline ends came to 11 bases. CDR3 loop: CASSSRDLNTEAFF. CDR3 sequence (DNA): TGTGCCAGCAGTTCACGGGACTTGAACACTGAAGCTTTCTTT.